Each of the 17 T cell receptor beta chains below was sequenced from the same sample in a study of blood T cell repertoires in COVID-19. TCRdb keeps only in-frame clones here, not all; method: immunoSEQ multiplex PCR. Of some 220,000 clones listed, 80% are singletons. Sequencing input: peripheral blood. Receptor source: a human donor in a cohort sampled during active COVID-19.

V usage is TRBV4-2 and J usage is TRBJ2-2; 9 nucleotides align to TRBD2. CDR1 and CDR2 from the germline V gene are LGHNA and YNFKEQ. This CDR3 contains 19 residues. Trimming removed 1 base from V and 1 base from J; junction bases left unmatched: 10. The CDR3 sequence: CASSQGPSGVPQNTGELFF. As DNA, the CDR3 is TGTGCCAGCAGCCAAGGCCCTAGCGGGGTGCCTCAGAACACCGGGGAGCTGTTTTTT.

This clone was seen just once. The genes are TRBV14 and TRBJ1-4; 7 bases are a match to TRBD1. The CDR3 loop spans 16 amino acids. The junction had 9 bases not matched to a gene; V was cut back by 0 bases and J by 8 bases. In germline, CDR1 is SGHDN, CDR2 FVKESK. The CDR3 bases are TGTGCCAGCAGCCAAGATTTAGGGGGCATCGGAGAAAAACTGTTTTTT. This translates into CASSQDLGGIGEKLFF.

The chain employs TRBV5-1 and TRBJ2-1; D is uncertain. V dropped 5 bases and J dropped 7 bases, with 13 bases sitting between them. This CDR3 region has 13 residues. In germline, CDR1 is SGHRS, CDR2 YFSETQ. The CDR3 here is CASSLLGENEQFF. The CDR3 bases are TGCGCCAGCAGTTTACTGGGCGAGAATGAGCAGTTCTTC. Looking up the rest from reference TRBV5-1 and TRBJ2-1 gives the full variable domain: KAGVTQTPRYLIKTRGQQVTLSCSPISGHRSVSWYQQTPGQGLQFLFEYFSETQRNKGNFPGRFSGRQFSNSRSEMNVSTLELGDSALYLCASSLLGENEQFFGPGTRLTVL.

DNA for the CDR3: TGTGCCACCAGCAGGGAAAGGGGTTCCGGAAACACCATATATTTT. Encoded protein: CATSRERGSGNTIYF. The rearrangement uses TRBV15 and TRBJ1-3; D perhaps matches TRBD1 (5 bases). V lost 3 bases to trimming and J lost 4 bases, with 13 bases between them. The V gene's germline CDR1 is LNHNV and CDR2 YYDKDF (reference sequence). This CDR3 has 15 amino acids.

The table lists this clone with a count of one. The chain carries TRBV4-2 and TRBJ2-7; TRBD1 agrees at 10 bases. The junction had 5 bases not matched to a gene; V was cut back by 3 bases and J by 3 bases. The CDR3 runs to 15 residues. CDR1 LGHNA and CDR2 YNFKEQ come from the germline V gene. This CDR3 is CASSQRGTGDYEQYF. The CDR3 nucleotides are TGTGCCAGCAGCCAGCGAGGGACAGGGGACTACGAGCAGTACTTC.

The chain joins TRBV18 to TRBJ2-1; 9 nucleotides line up with TRBD2. CDR3 length equals 16 residues. CDR1 and CDR2 (germline): KGHSH, LQKENI. Unmatched junction bases numbered 8, after V lost 3 bases and J lost 5 bases. CDR3 nucleotides: TGTGCCAGCTCACCCTATAGCGGGGGAGGGCACAATGAGCAGTTCTTC. It yields the protein CASSPYSGGGHNEQFF.

The CDR3 region has the DNA TGCGCCAGCAGCCAAGATTGGGGACAGGGGGTTACAGATACGCAGTATTTT. The encoded protein is CASSQDWGQGVTDTQYF. The chain recombines TRBV4-1 with TRBJ2-3, with 11 bases that match TRBD1. The length of the CDR3 is 17 residues. J lost 3 bases, V lost 0 bases, and 5 bases had no gene match. Germline CDR1 and CDR2: MGHRA and YSYEKL.

The rearrangement joins TRBV7-8 to TRBJ2-7, with D uncertain. V shed 5 bases and J shed 0 bases, with 17 bases lying between them. The length of the CDR3 is 16 residues. Germline values: CDR1 SGHVS, CDR2 FQNEAQ. This CDR3 is CASSPLTGFSSYEQYF. The CDR3 DNA follows: TGTGCCAGCAGCCCATTAACTGGTTTTAGCTCCTACGAGCAGTACTTC.

V usage is TRBV5-1 and J usage is TRBJ2-3; D is unclear. Germline lookup yields CDR1 SGHRS and CDR2 YFSETQ. With 2 bases removed from V and 6 bases from J, the gap between germline ends came to 10 bases. This CDR3 comprises 13 residues. The CDR3 DNA sequence: TGCGCCAGCAGCTTTGCGAGGCCCGATACGCAGTATTTT. This encodes CASSFARPDTQYF. Full variable domain (remainder filled in from reference TRBV5-1 and TRBJ2-3): KAGVTQTPRYLIKTRGQQVTLSCSPISGHRSVSWYQQTPGQGLQFLFEYFSETQRNKGNFPGRFSGRQFSNSRSEMNVSTLELGDSALYLCASSFARPDTQYFGPGTRLTVL.

The rearrangement links TRBV20-1 to TRBJ1-2, with D possibly TRBD1 on 6 matching bases. Germline lookup yields CDR1 DFQATT and CDR2 SNEGSKA (reference sequence). This CDR3 spans 11 amino acids. The CDR3 sequence: CGGGGGYGYTF. In nucleotides, the CDR3 is TGCGGTGGGGGGGGCGGCTATGGCTACACCTTC.

J is TRBJ2-2 and V is TRBV19, with D possibly matching TRBD1 (5 bases). Germline CDR1 reads LNHDA; CDR2 reads SQIVND (reference sequence). Trimming stripped 8 bases from V and 5 bases from J, with 15 bases between. The CDR3 is made up of 14 amino acids. CDR3 sequence reads: CASGVGAWTGELFF. CDR3 nucleotides: TGTGCCAGTGGGGTTGGGGCGTGGACCGGGGAGCTGTTTTTT.

This chain connects TRBV7-9 to TRBJ2-1; unclear D gene. The length of the CDR3 is 13 residues. The V gene's germline CDR1 is SEHNR and CDR2 FQNEAQ (reference sequence). Trimming took 6 bases from V and 6 from J, leaving 12 bases between them. The chain's CDR3 is CASRQNLPNEQFF. As DNA, the CDR3 is TGTGCCAGCAGACAGAACCTTCCCAATGAGCAGTTCTTC. Variable domain in full (rest from reference TRBV7-9 and TRBJ2-1): DTGVSQNPRHKITKRGQNVTFRCDPISEHNRLYWYRQTLGQGPEFLTYFQNEAQLEKSRLLSDRFSAERPKGSFSTLEIQRTEQGDSAMYLCASRQNLPNEQFFGPGTRLTVL.

The V and J genes are TRBV5-1 and TRBJ2-5, with 9 bases aligning to TRBD1. The CDR3 sequence is 16 residues long. Germline V gene data show CDR1 as SGHRS and CDR2 as YFSETQ. V dropped 2 bases and J dropped 5; count of bases not matched to a gene: 10. The CDR3 reads CASSFTGGSFQETQYF. The CDR3 region has the DNA TGCGCCAGCAGCTTTACAGGGGGCTCGTTTCAGGAGACCCAGTACTTC. Filled out from reference TRBV5-1 and TRBJ2-5, the complete variable domain reads KAGVTQTPRYLIKTRGQQVTLSCSPISGHRSVSWYQQTPGQGLQFLFEYFSETQRNKGNFPGRFSGRQFSNSRSEMNVSTLELGDSALYLCASSFTGGSFQETQYFGPGTRLLVL.

This chain links TRBV19 with TRBJ2-7; the match to TRBD2 covers 7 bases. Germline CDR1 is LNHDA and CDR2 is SQIVND (reference sequence). The CDR3 has 14 amino acids. V lost 5 bases, J lost 3 bases, and 7 bases stayed unmatched. CDR3: CASSPLGTIYEQYF. The CDR3 nucleotides read TGTGCCAGTAGTCCACTCGGGACTATCTACGAGCAGTACTTC.

For this clone: One end of the junction does not line up with germline, which may come from a read error. This chain connects TRBV7-3 to TRBJ1-2; the D gene is possibly TRBD1 (6 bases). Germline assignment: CDR1 SGHTA and CDR2 FQGTGA. The CDR3 length is 12 residues. CDR3 bases: TGTGCCAGCAGCTTAGGGGGCGAGGGGTGGATCTTC. It specifies CASSLGGEGWIF.

This sequence joins TRBV6-5 and TRBJ1-1; 7 nucleotides match TRBD1. The CDR3 consists of 15 residues. The J segment lost 4 bases and the V segment lost 1 base, leaving 6 bases of the junction unmatched. CDR1 is MNHEY and CDR2 is SVGAGI in the germline V gene. The CDR3 region has the DNA TGTGCCAGCAGTTACTGGGTTTCAGGGGGCACTGAAGCTTTCTTT. Translated: CASSYWVSGGTEAFF.

The rearrangement uses TRBV9 and TRBJ2-3; 11 bases align to TRBD2. Germline V gene lookup returns CDR1 SGDLS and CDR2 YYNGEE. The CDR3 extends over 17 amino acids. V lost 4 bases to trimming and J lost 6 bases; unmatched junction nucleotides: 13. CDR3: CASSPSGGSPGWDTQYF. CDR3 DNA sequence: TGTGCCAGCAGCCCTAGCGGGGGGAGTCCCGGGTGGGATACGCAGTATTTT.